Listed here are 20 T cell receptor beta chains from one sample, sequenced in a study of monozygotic twins with inflammatory bowel disease. With the 5' RACE reads reprocessed, TCRdb shows one record per CDR3 protein and no DNA. The listing records 45,000 or so distinct CDR3 sequences. The sample consisted of blood. Source of these receptors: a human donor with ulcerative colitis or Crohn's disease, or a healthy co-twin of an affected twin (not recorded which).

The chain recombines TRBV6-6 with TRBJ2-5; TCRdb designates TRBD2, a call that cannot be tested without DNA. Germline V CDR1 and CDR2: MNHNY, SVGAGI (reference sequence). CDR3 length: 14 residues. CDR3: CASRASGEGETQYF.

The V call is TRBV29-1, the J call TRBJ1-1; the TRBD1 assignment by TCRdb is unverifiable without DNA. In germline, CDR1 is SQVTM, CDR2 ANQGSEA. The CDR3 loop spans 14 amino acids. This chain's CDR3 is CSVVVQGTNTEAFF.

The chain is built from TRBV27 and TRBJ2-3. The CDR3 runs 15 residues. Germline V gene sequence: CDR1 MNHEY, CDR2 SMNVEV (reference sequence). The CDR3 sequence: CASSTDGTSTDTQYF.

This sequence joins TRBV10-3 and TRBJ1-2. This CDR3 is built from 13 residues. Germline V gene data show CDR1 as ENHRY and CDR2 as SYGVKD. The CDR3: CAISTAGRGGYTF.

This sequence joins TRBV4-3 and TRBJ1-6; no DNA is available, so the TRBD1 call from TCRdb remains unchecked. Germline assignment: CDR1 LGHNA and CDR2 YSLEER. The CDR3 is 15 residues long. This chain's CDR3 is CASSQEDRVDSPLHF.

The V and J genes are TRBV6-2 or TRBV6-3 and TRBJ2-7; the D gene TCRdb calls, TRBD1, cannot be checked with no DNA. Germline CDR1 reads MNHEY; CDR2 reads SVGEGT. The CDR3 has 15 amino acids. The CDR3 sequence: CASRLPTGEVYEQYF.

CDR3 residues: CASSLGTGEVAEAFF. The rearrangement uses TRBV5-1 and TRBJ1-1; TCRdb returns TRBD1, unconfirmable since there is no DNA. The germline V gene has CDR1 SGHRS and CDR2 YFSETQ. The CDR3 loop spans 15 amino acids.

The chain joins TRBV7-2 to TRBJ2-1; TCRdb's assignment of TRBD2 cannot be checked, as there is no DNA. CDR1 and CDR2 (germline): SGHTA, FQGNSA. CDR3 length: 16 amino acids. CDR3 sequence: CASSLRPSGGVNEQFF. Full variable domain (missing parts from reference TRBV7-2 and TRBJ2-1): GAGVSQSPSNKVTEKGKDVELRCDPISGHTALYWYRQSLGQGLEFLIYFQGNSAPDKSGLPSDRFSAERTGGSVSTLTIQRTQQEDSAVYLCASSLRPSGGVNEQFFGPGTRLTVL.

The V and J genes are TRBV11-2 and TRBJ2-3; TCRdb's D call of TRBD2 is untestable without DNA. Per the germline V gene, CDR1 is SGHAT and CDR2 is FQNNGV. The CDR3 totals 15 residues. CDR3 amino acids: CASSPRLAETDTQYF.

The V and J genes are TRBV20-1 and TRBJ1-6. This CDR3 region has 13 residues. Germline assignment: CDR1 DFQATT and CDR2 SNEGSKA (reference sequence). The chain's CDR3 is CSAERGLSSPLHF.

This rearrangement joins TRBV5-6 to TRBJ2-3; TCRdb's assignment of TRBD2 cannot be checked, as there is no DNA. Germline loops: CDR1 SGHDT, CDR2 YYEEEE. The CDR3 covers 15 residues. CDR3 sequence reads: CASSLTAGAPDTQYF.

J is TRBJ1-2 and V is TRBV6-4; with no DNA, the TCRdb D assignment of TRBD1 cannot be verified. Germline CDR1 MRHNA, CDR2 SNTAGT. The CDR3 consists of 13 residues. The CDR3 spells CASSDEGHYGYTF.

The rearrangement joins TRBV19 to TRBJ2-3; lacking DNA, the TRBD2 call made by TCRdb goes unchecked. The germline CDR1 and CDR2 sequences are LNHDA and SQIVND (reference sequence). This CDR3 is built from 16 residues. The CDR3 sequence: CASMGGGTPSTDTQYF.

The chain uses TRBV30 and TRBJ2-5; lacking DNA, the TRBD2 call made by TCRdb goes unchecked. From germline, CDR1 is GTSNPN and CDR2 SVGIG (reference sequence). This CDR3 comprises 15 residues. The CDR3 loop is CAWSLGTSGQETQYF.

V and J are TRBV4-2 and TRBJ2-1. There are 14 residues in the CDR3. CDR1 is LGHNA, CDR2 YNFKEQ, per germline. The CDR3 protein is CASSQDGTWDEQFF.

The chain employs TRBV2 and TRBJ2-1. Per the germline V gene, CDR1 is SNHLY and CDR2 is FYNNEI. The CDR3 runs to 13 residues. CDR3 sequence reads: CASSEARGSEQFF. Variable domain in full (rest from reference TRBV2 and TRBJ2-1): EPEVTQTPSHQVTQMGQEVILRCVPISNHLYFYWYRQILGQKVEFLVSFYNNEISEKSEIFDDQFSVERPDGSNFTLKIRSTKLEDSAMYFCASSEARGSEQFFGPGTRLTVL.

The chain uses TRBV10-3 and TRBJ2-7; TCRdb calls TRBD1, which cannot be checked without DNA. The V gene's germline CDR1 is ENHRY and CDR2 SYGVKD. The CDR3 runs to 13 residues. CDR3 sequence: CAISDHSRVEQYF.

The chain has TRBV12-3 or TRBV12-4 and TRBJ1-5; no DNA is available, so the TRBD1 call from TCRdb remains unchecked. This CDR3 contains 17 residues. The CDR3: CASSPRRGGGGNQPQHF.

This rearrangement joins TRBV20-1 to TRBJ1-6; TCRdb returns TRBD1, unconfirmable since there is no DNA. CDR3 length: 16 amino acids. Germline CDR1 and CDR2: DFQATT and SNEGSKA (reference sequence). CDR3 residues: CSARDYLQGGNSPLHF.

V gene TRBV5-5 combines with J gene TRBJ1-2. The germline V gene has CDR1 SGHKS and CDR2 YYEKEE (reference sequence). CDR3 length: 14 amino acids. CDR3 residues: CASSPDGTNYGYTF.